This is a list of T cell receptor beta chains from one sample in a study of control samples from healthy donors and cancer patients. TCRdb keeps only in-frame clones here, not all; method: immunoSEQ multiplex PCR. This table has about 49,000 clones, about 86% appearing once. Sequenced material: PBMCs. These TCRs come from a woman between 45 and 60 years old with lung cancer. Each CDR3 is given with its conserved first and last residue. A D gene is named only where the DNA matches it firmly. Only part of the rows carry a size: once, few, many, or a class if the clone is expanded.

clone_size: -
j_call: TRBJ1-1
d_call: -
v_call: TRBV18
cdr3_nt: TGTGCCAGCTCACCAAGGACAGCTTTGAACACTGAAGCTTTCTTT
cdr3_aa: CASSPRTALNTEAFF

clone_size: -
j_call: TRBJ1-6
d_call: TRBD1
v_call: TRBV27
cdr3_nt: TGTGCCAGCAGCCTCGGGACAGGGGCGTCGGATTCACCCCTCCACTTT
cdr3_aa: CASSLGTGASDSPLHF

clone_size: -
j_call: TRBJ2-2
d_call: -
v_call: TRBV6-4
cdr3_nt: TGTGCCAGCAGCTTACAAGCGGGTAGCAGATACACCGGGGAGCTGTTTTTT
cdr3_aa: CASSLQAGSRYTGELFF

clone_size: -
j_call: TRBJ1-1
d_call: -
v_call: TRBV28
cdr3_nt: TGTGCCAGCAGTCTTAGGGTTTGGACTGAAGCTTTCTTT
cdr3_aa: CASSLRVWTEAFF

clone_size: -
j_call: TRBJ1-2
d_call: -
v_call: TRBV27
cdr3_nt: TGTGCCAGCAGTTTAACCCCGGACACACCGATTGTTAATGGCTACACCTTC
cdr3_aa: CASSLTPDTPIVNGYTF

clone_size: once
j_call: TRBJ1-1
d_call: TRBD1
v_call: TRBV18
cdr3_nt: TGTGCCAGCTCACGACAAACAGGGGCTATGAACACTGAAGCTTTCTTT
cdr3_aa: CASSRQTGAMNTEAFF

clone_size: -
j_call: TRBJ1-2
d_call: -
v_call: TRBV20-1
cdr3_nt: TGCAGTGCCGGGGAACTAAACGGCTACACCTTC
cdr3_aa: CSAGELNGYTF

clone_size: few
j_call: TRBJ2-3
d_call: -
v_call: TRBV30
cdr3_nt: TGTGCCTGGAGTGGTGGGGCTACTAGCACAGATACGCAGTATTTT
cdr3_aa: CAWSGGATSTDTQYF

clone_size: -
j_call: TRBJ2-2
d_call: TRBD1
v_call: TRBV18
cdr3_nt: TGTGCCAGCTCACCACCAGGACAGGCCGCGAACACCGGGGAGCTGTTTTTT
cdr3_aa: CASSPPGQAANTGELFF

clone_size: -
j_call: TRBJ1-1
d_call: -
v_call: TRBV5-1
cdr3_nt: TGCGCCAGCAGTAGGATAAACACTGAAGCTTTCTTT
cdr3_aa: CASSRINTEAFF

clone_size: -
j_call: TRBJ1-5
d_call: -
v_call: TRBV6-5
cdr3_nt: TGTGCCAGCACCCTGGAAAAAGGGTTCCAGCCCCAGCATTTT
cdr3_aa: CASTLEKGFQPQHF

clone_size: -
j_call: TRBJ2-1
d_call: -
v_call: TRBV7-3
cdr3_nt: TGTGCCAGCAGCTCAATAGGGGGGAGCTCCTACAATGAGCAGTTCTTC
cdr3_aa: CASSSIGGSSYNEQFF

clone_size: -
j_call: TRBJ1-5
d_call: -
v_call: TRBV6-5
cdr3_nt: TGTGCCAGCAGCAGTTTGGGAGAAGGGATTCAGCCCCAGCATTTT
cdr3_aa: CASSSLGEGIQPQHF

clone_size: -
j_call: TRBJ1-1
d_call: TRBD1
v_call: TRBV5-1
cdr3_nt: TGCGCCAGCAGCTTGATGACAGGGGAGAACACTGAAGCTTTCTTT
cdr3_aa: CASSLMTGENTEAFF

clone_size: few
j_call: TRBJ1-1
d_call: -
v_call: TRBV24-1
cdr3_nt: TGTGCCACCAGTGATTTGGGGGTTGAAGCTTTCTTT
cdr3_aa: CATSDLGVEAFF

clone_size: -
j_call: TRBJ1-2
d_call: -
v_call: TRBV6-2/TRBV6-3
cdr3_nt: TGTGCCAGCAGTTACGTCCGGTTTGTGTATGGCTACACCTTC
cdr3_aa: CASSYVRFVYGYTF

clone_size: -
j_call: TRBJ1-5
d_call: TRBD1
v_call: TRBV12-5
cdr3_nt: TGTGCTAGTGGTTTGGTAAATCTGACAGGGAACATCAATCAGCCCCAGCATTTT
cdr3_aa: CASGLVNLTGNINQPQHF

clone_size: once
j_call: TRBJ1-1
d_call: -
v_call: TRBV19
cdr3_nt: TGTGCCAGTAGTATAGGATTAAGGGGCACTGAAGCTTTCTTT
cdr3_aa: CASSIGLRGTEAFF

clone_size: -
j_call: TRBJ1-1
d_call: -
v_call: TRBV12-3/TRBV12-4
cdr3_nt: TGTGCCAGCAGTTTAATCGAGGGGCTGGAAGCTTTCTTT
cdr3_aa: CASSLIEGLEAFF

clone_size: once
j_call: TRBJ1-5
d_call: -
v_call: TRBV28
cdr3_nt: TGTGCCAGCAGTTTATGGCGGGAGATGATCAATCAGCCCCAGCATTTT
cdr3_aa: CASSLWREMINQPQHF

clone_size: -
j_call: TRBJ1-4
d_call: -
v_call: TRBV5-1
cdr3_nt: TGCGCCAGCAGCTTGGAAAGGGACCTTAATGAAAAACTGTTTTTT
cdr3_aa: CASSLERDLNEKLFF

clone_size: -
j_call: TRBJ2-7
d_call: -
v_call: TRBV11-2
cdr3_nt: TGTGCCAGCAGCTTAGAAGGGGGACTCTCCTACGAGCAGTACTTC
cdr3_aa: CASSLEGGLSYEQYF

clone_size: -
j_call: TRBJ1-2
d_call: -
v_call: TRBV28
cdr3_nt: TGTGCCAGCAGTCCGCACGACAGAGCCTATGGCTACACCTTC
cdr3_aa: CASSPHDRAYGYTF

clone_size: once
j_call: TRBJ1-5
d_call: TRBD1
v_call: TRBV10-3
cdr3_nt: TGTGCCATCGGGACAGGGGGCTCGGGCAATCAGCCCCAGCATTTT
cdr3_aa: CAIGTGGSGNQPQHF

clone_size: -
j_call: TRBJ1-1
d_call: -
v_call: TRBV4-3
cdr3_nt: TGCGCCAGCAGCCAAGATCGAAGTACCAACACTGAAGCTTTCTTT
cdr3_aa: CASSQDRSTNTEAFF

clone_size: few
j_call: TRBJ1-2
d_call: -
v_call: TRBV9
cdr3_nt: TGTGCCAGCAGCCCCGGCCTAGGCTATGGCTACACCTTC
cdr3_aa: CASSPGLGYGYTF

clone_size: -
j_call: TRBJ1-1
d_call: -
v_call: TRBV6-5
cdr3_nt: TGTGCCAGCAGTTATGCCAGATTAAGTGAAGCTTTCTTT
cdr3_aa: CASSYARLSEAFF

clone_size: few
j_call: TRBJ1-4
d_call: -
v_call: TRBV30
cdr3_nt: TGTGCCTGGAGTGTAAATGGAAACATCCTGTTTTTT
cdr3_aa: CAWSVNGNILFF

clone_size: -
j_call: TRBJ1-2
d_call: TRBD1
v_call: TRBV18
cdr3_nt: TGTGCCAGCTCGCCGGGACAGGGAAGCTATGGCTACACCTTC
cdr3_aa: CASSPGQGSYGYTF

clone_size: -
j_call: TRBJ2-7
d_call: -
v_call: TRBV19
cdr3_nt: TGTGCCAGTAGTATATCGGCGGAATACGAGCAGTACTTC
cdr3_aa: CASSISAEYEQYF

clone_size: once
j_call: TRBJ2-5
d_call: -
v_call: TRBV20-1
cdr3_nt: TGCAGTGCTAGACACCAAGAGACCCAGTACTTC
cdr3_aa: CSARHQETQYF

clone_size: once
j_call: TRBJ2-7
d_call: TRBD1
v_call: TRBV7-3
cdr3_nt: TGTGCCAGCAGCTCGGGACAGGGGAGTGAAGAGCAGTACTTC
cdr3_aa: CASSSGQGSEEQYF

clone_size: -
j_call: TRBJ1-1
d_call: -
v_call: TRBV2
cdr3_nt: TGTGCCAGCACGGAGCAGGGCCAACTTAACACTGAAGCTTTCTTT
cdr3_aa: CASTEQGQLNTEAFF

clone_size: -
j_call: TRBJ2-1
d_call: TRBD1
v_call: TRBV7-2
cdr3_nt: TGTGCCAGCAGCGACAGGGTATACACAAACAATGAGCAGTTCTTC
cdr3_aa: CASSDRVYTNNEQFF

clone_size: -
j_call: TRBJ1-1
d_call: -
v_call: TRBV11-2
cdr3_nt: TGTGCCAGCAGCCACGGCAGAGACACTGAAGCTTTCTTT
cdr3_aa: CASSHGRDTEAFF

clone_size: -
j_call: TRBJ2-2
d_call: TRBD2
v_call: TRBV7-9
cdr3_nt: TGTGCCAGCAGCCGCCCCGGACTAGCGATGTTTTTT
cdr3_aa: CASSRPGLAMFF

clone_size: -
j_call: TRBJ2-3
d_call: -
v_call: TRBV20-1
cdr3_nt: TGCAGTGCTAGTGGTCAGGAAAGTACAGATACGCAGTATTTT
cdr3_aa: CSASGQESTDTQYF

clone_size: -
j_call: TRBJ2-5
d_call: TRBD1
v_call: TRBV19
cdr3_nt: TGTGCCAGTAGTATAACGGGACAGGTGGGAGCGGAGACCCAGTACTTC
cdr3_aa: CASSITGQVGAETQYF

clone_size: few
j_call: TRBJ1-2
d_call: TRBD1
v_call: TRBV6-5
cdr3_nt: TGTGCCAGCAGCGGGACAGGGAACTATGGCTACACCTTC
cdr3_aa: CASSGTGNYGYTF

clone_size: -
j_call: TRBJ1-2
d_call: -
v_call: TRBV19
cdr3_nt: TGTGCCAACCGACAGGTCCCTAACTATGGCTACACCTTC
cdr3_aa: CANRQVPNYGYTF

clone_size: -
j_call: TRBJ2-3
d_call: TRBD1
v_call: TRBV11-2
cdr3_nt: TGTGCCAGCAGCTCGACAGGGGTTTTGAGAGATACGCAGTATTTT
cdr3_aa: CASSSTGVLRDTQYF

clone_size: -
j_call: TRBJ1-1
d_call: -
v_call: TRBV30
cdr3_nt: TGTGCCTGGAGTCGTCGAGACCGTAAGCCTGAAGCTTTCTTT
cdr3_aa: CAWSRRDRKPEAFF

clone_size: -
j_call: TRBJ1-1
d_call: TRBD1
v_call: TRBV5-5
cdr3_nt: TGTGCCAGCAGCTCCCGGGACAGGCCGAACACTGAAGCTTTCTTT
cdr3_aa: CASSSRDRPNTEAFF

clone_size: -
j_call: TRBJ1-6
d_call: TRBD1
v_call: TRBV3-1/TRBV3-2
cdr3_nt: TGTGCCAGCAGCCAGGCGATCTTACAGGGGGGGGGTCCACCCCTCCACTTT
cdr3_aa: CASSQAILQGGGPPLHF

clone_size: -
j_call: TRBJ2-2
d_call: TRBD2
v_call: TRBV5-1
cdr3_nt: TGCGCCAGCAGCCCGAGGGCTAGCGGGGCCGCGAACACCGGGGAGCTGTTTTTT
cdr3_aa: CASSPRASGAANTGELFF

clone_size: -
j_call: TRBJ1-1
d_call: -
v_call: TRBV6-5
cdr3_nt: TGTGCCAGCAGTTACTCAGACAGGAACACTGAAGCTTTCTTT
cdr3_aa: CASSYSDRNTEAFF